These 17 T cell receptor beta chains were sequenced from one sample in a study of cytomegalovirus exposure and HLA in healthy donors. It was with 60 Vbeta and 13 Jbeta primers that the PCR ran. Produced via immunoSEQ multiplex PCR; TCRdb's table is partial and in-frame only. The sample yields about 130,000 clones, 6.5% to 9.5% seen once. Material: PBMCs. Source of these receptors: a man between 40 and 49 years old in good health and CMV-seronegative.

This clone has ten or more counts. The chain uses TRBV19 and TRBJ2-2; no definite D call. This CDR3 is 12 amino acids long. CDR1 and CDR2 (germline): LNHDA, SQIVND (reference sequence). V was pared by 6 bases and J by 6 bases, with 8 bases between. As DNA, the CDR3 is TGTGCCAGTAGGTTAGTCGCCGGGGAGCTGTTTTTT. Amino acid sequence: CASRLVAGELFF.

The table lists this clone with a few counts. The CDR3 here is CASSLGRGAQGYGYTF. CDR3 nucleotide sequence: TGTGCCAGCAGCTTAGGTCGGGGGGCGCAGGGCTATGGCTACACCTTC. The rearrangement links TRBV13 to TRBJ1-2; the D gene is possibly TRBD1 (6 bases). Germline lookup yields CDR1 PRHDT and CDR2 FYEKMQ (reference sequence). Trimming removed 0 bases at V and 4 bases at J, with 15 bases between. The CDR3 has 16 amino acids. Combining the CDR3 with reference TRBV13 and TRBJ1-2 gives the whole variable domain AAGVIQSPRHLIKEKRETATLKCYPIPRHDTVYWYQQGPGQDPQFLISFYEKMQSDKGSIPDRFSAQQFSDYHSELNMSSLELGDSALYFCASSLGRGAQGYGYTFGSGTRLTVV.

The chain is built from TRBV15 and TRBJ1-3, with 9 bases identical to TRBD1. Germline CDR1 is LNHNV and CDR2 is YYDKDF (reference sequence). The ends lost 3 bases at V and 4 bases at J; junction bases unmatched: 7. This CDR3 comprises 16 residues. The CDR3 bases are TGTGCCACCAGCAGGGACAGGGGTGTGGGGGGAAACACCATATATTTT. Translated: CATSRDRGVGGNTIYF.

V usage is TRBV4-2 and J usage is TRBJ1-3, with 11 nucleotides matching TRBD1. The length of the CDR3 is 18 residues. CDR1 is LGHNA, CDR2 YNFKEQ, per germline. The junction had 12 bases not matched to a gene; V was cut back by 4 bases and J by 4 bases. As DNA, the CDR3 is TGTGCCAGCAGCCTTAGGTGGACAGGGGGCCTCGAGGGAAACACCATATATTTT. Amino acids: CASSLRWTGGLEGNTIYF.

V is TRBV9 and J is TRBJ2-6, with D perhaps matching TRBD1 (6 bases). Germline loops: CDR1 SGDLS, CDR2 YYNGEE. The ends were cut back, 3 bases at V and 2 bases at J, with 12 bases in the middle. This CDR3 contains 16 residues. CDR3 protein: CASSGENRAGANVLTF. CDR3 DNA: TGTGCCAGCAGCGGGGAAAACAGGGCTGGGGCCAACGTCCTGACTTTC. Looking up the rest from reference TRBV9 and TRBJ2-6 gives the full variable domain: DSGVTQTPKHLITATGQRVTLRCSPRSGDLSVYWYQQSLDQGLQFLIQYYNGEERAKGNILERFSAQQFPDLHSELNLSSLELGDSALYFCASSGENRAGANVLTFGAGSRLTVL.

This clone was seen more than once but under ten times. The rearrangement links TRBV29-1 to TRBJ2-7, with 13 bases aligning to TRBD2. This CDR3 contains 13 residues. The ends lost 4 bases at V and 3 bases at J; junction bases unmatched: 0. Looked up from germline, CDR1 is SQVTM and CDR2 is ANQGSEA. CDR3 amino acids: CSVGTSGGYEQYF. Here the CDR3 DNA reads TGCAGCGTTGGGACTAGCGGGGGCTACGAGCAGTACTTC.

The chain employs TRBV6-5 and TRBJ1-1, with D perhaps matching TRBD1 (5 bases). The CDR3 covers 15 residues. CDR1 is MNHEY and CDR2 is SVGAGI in the germline V gene. V gave up 0 bases and J gave up 6 bases, with 14 bases separating them. As DNA, the CDR3 is TGTGCCAGCAGTTACTCGGGGGGGGGAAACCCTGAAGCTTTCTTT. Protein: CASSYSGGGNPEAFF.

This clone has just a few counts. The chain has TRBV30 and TRBJ2-7; 9 bases are shared with TRBD1. V lost 7 bases, J lost 6 bases, and 10 bases stayed unmatched. The germline V gene has CDR1 GTSNPN and CDR2 SVGIG (reference sequence). The CDR3 runs 13 residues. The CDR3 reads CASSGTGTVEQYF. In DNA form, the CDR3 reads TGTGCCTCCTCCGGGACAGGGACGGTCGAGCAGTACTTC.

This clone occurred a few times. The CDR3 region has the DNA TGTGCCACCAGCAGAGATATTATCGTTTCACCCCTCCACTTT. Translating it yields CATSRDIIVSPLHF. The chain employs TRBV15 and TRBJ1-6; D is ambiguous. This CDR3 region has 14 residues. V was pared by 0 bases and J by 9 bases, with 9 bases between. In germline, CDR1 is LNHNV, CDR2 YYDKDF (reference sequence).

This clone appeared a few times. V is TRBV6-1 and J is TRBJ1-6; the D gene is possibly TRBD1 (5 bases). CDR3 length: 14 residues. V lost 6 bases, J lost 11 bases, and 17 bases lay in between. In germline, CDR1 is MNHNS, CDR2 SASEGT. CDR3 nucleotide sequence: TGTGCCAGCAGGATCACAGGAGATGATGCACCCCTCCACTTT. Its protein is CASRITGDDAPLHF.

The V gene is TRBV29-1, the J gene TRBJ1-1, with D possibly TRBD1 on 5 matching bases. The CDR3 runs to 13 residues. Germline-derived CDR1 and CDR2 are SQVTM and ANQGSEA. V was pared by 3 bases and J by 3 bases, with 11 bases between. CDR3 DNA sequence: TGCAGCGTTGAGGCAGGCAGGGACACTGAAGCTTTCTTT. Translating gives CSVEAGRDTEAFF.

This chain connects TRBV7-2 to TRBJ2-3; 10 bases match TRBD2. This CDR3 comprises 15 residues. From germline, CDR1 is SGHTA and CDR2 FQGNSA. With 2 bases clipped from V and 5 bases from J, the junction kept 4 bases outside the gene matches. The CDR3 sequence: CASSLKRGGRDTQYF. In nucleotides, the CDR3 is TGTGCCAGCAGCTTAAAGCGGGGGGGTAGAGATACGCAGTATTTT.

This clone was recorded a few times. This chain uses TRBV5-6 with TRBJ2-5; perhaps TRBD1 as D (6 bases). Germline V CDR1 and CDR2: SGHDT, YYEEEE. Between the trimmed V and J ends, which lost 2 bases and 1 base, there was a span of 12 bases. The CDR3 is made up of 15 amino acids. The CDR3 region is CASSFAGVIQETQYF. DNA for the CDR3: TGTGCCAGCAGCTTCGCAGGGGTAATCCAAGAGACCCAGTACTTC. The complete variable domain, with remaining parts taken from reference TRBV5-6 and TRBJ2-5, reads DAGVTQSPTHLIKTRGQQVTLRCSPKSGHDTVSWYQQALGQGPQFIFQYYEEEERQRGNFPDRFSGHQFPNYSSELNVNALLLGDSALYLCASSFAGVIQETQYFGPGTRLLVL.

This clone was seen a few times. The V gene is TRBV13, the J gene TRBJ2-7; 8 bases match TRBD1. Germline CDR1 and CDR2: PRHDT and FYEKMQ (reference sequence). The CDR3 is 15 residues long. Trimming took 5 bases from V and 6 from J; bases not matched to a gene: 12. CDR3 DNA: TGTGCCAGCAGCGCGCGGGACAGGAGGATTGGCGAGCAGTACTTC. This sequence encodes CASSARDRRIGEQYF.

This clone was counted a few times. The chain carries TRBV28 and TRBJ2-7, with TRBD1 matching over 9 bases. Germline V gives CDR1 MDHEN, CDR2 SYDVKM. V dropped 1 base and J dropped 0; count of bases not matched to a gene: 4. The CDR3 is made up of 16 amino acids. This CDR3 is CASSLSGTGPSYEQYF. In DNA form, the CDR3 reads TGTGCCAGCAGTTTATCCGGGACAGGGCCCTCCTACGAGCAGTACTTC.

J is TRBJ2-7 and V is TRBV7-2; maybe TRBD1 (6 bases). Germline V gives CDR1 SGHTA, CDR2 FQGNSA. The CDR3 consists of 15 residues. Trimming stripped 2 bases from V and 1 base from J, with 12 bases between. The CDR3 DNA is TGTGCCAGCAGCTTAAGGTCAGGGGATTCCTACGAGCAGTACTTC. Translated: CASSLRSGDSYEQYF. The full variable domain, in which reference TRBV7-2 and TRBJ2-7 provide the parts outside the CDR3, is GAGVSQSPSNKVTEKGKDVELRCDPISGHTALYWYRQSLGQGLEFLIYFQGNSAPDKSGLPSDRFSAERTGGSVSTLTIQRTQQEDSAVYLCASSLRSGDSYEQYFGPGTRLTVT.

In DNA, the CDR3 is TGTGCCAGCAGCTTAGGAACAACCGGGACAACTAATGAAAAACTGTTTTTT. It translates to CASSLGTTGTTNEKLFF. The chain employs TRBV7-8 and TRBJ1-4, with no clear D. Trimming shortened V by 1 base and J by 0 bases, and 12 bases separated the two germline ends. Germline-derived CDR1 and CDR2 are SGHVS and FQNEAQ. CDR3 size: 17 residues.